Listed here are 17 T cell receptor beta chains from one sample, sequenced in a study of spatial heterogeneity in lung cancer. TCRdb reprocessed the 5' RACE reads via MiXCR and lists one record per CDR3 protein. The data show tens of thousands of distinct CDR3 sequences, with about 4.5% seen just once and about 32% held by the top ten. Noted time point: sample taken at primary tumor resection. In each case, whole RNA from tumor, nontumor lung or frozen PBMC was sequenced unsorted. The sample here was PBMCs, taken at surgery. The source of these receptors is a male donor with early-stage non-small cell lung cancer.

This clonotype was recorded at least ten times. The genes are TRBV18 and TRBJ1-2; the D gene is possibly TRBD1 (5 bases). The ends were cut back, 2 bases at V and 8 bases at J, with 12 bases in the middle. Germline V gene lookup returns CDR1 KGHSH and CDR2 LQKENI. The CDR3 has 13 residues. The CDR3 DNA is TGTGCCAGCTCACCAGACCCAGGGTCCGGCTACACCTTC. Amino acids: CASSPDPGSGYTF.

This clonotype was detected many times. The chain has TRBV28 and TRBJ2-3; D is perhaps TRBD1 (6 bases). The CDR3 runs to 14 residues. Germline V gives CDR1 MDHEN, CDR2 SYDVKM. CDR3: CAGSTGDRRDTQYF. CDR3 DNA sequence: TGTGCAGGGTCAACGGGCGACAGGAGAGATACGCAGTATTTT.

This clonotype was seen ten or more times. The V gene is TRBV30, the J gene TRBJ1-5; D unclear. The CDR3 loop spans 13 amino acids. Germline CDR1 reads GTSNPN; CDR2 reads SVGIG (reference sequence). Deletions cut 2 bases from V and 0 bases from J, with 5 bases between. In DNA, the CDR3 is TGTGCCTGGAGTTTGGATAGCAATCAGCCCCAGCATTTT. Protein product: CAWSLDSNQPQHF.

This clonotype was found many times. V usage is TRBV29-1 and J usage is TRBJ2-3, with 10 bases aligning to TRBD1. The ends lost 7 bases at V and 1 base at J; junction bases unmatched: 8. The CDR3 contains 15 residues. Germline CDR1 and CDR2: SQVTM and ANQGSEA. DNA of the CDR3: TGCAGCGCCGGCAGGGGGACAGGGGGCACAGATACGCAGTATTTT. It yields the protein CSAGRGTGGTDTQYF.

This clonotype was recorded a few times. The V and J genes are TRBV7-6 and TRBJ2-7; 9 bases are a match to TRBD2. Looked up from germline, CDR1 is SGHVS and CDR2 is FNYEAQ. V dropped 0 bases and J dropped 6; count of bases not matched to a gene: 6. This CDR3 contains 15 residues. The CDR3 region has the DNA TGTGCCAGCAGCTTAGCAGCGGGAGGTTGGGGCGAGCAGTACTTC. Encoded protein: CASSLAAGGWGEQYF.

This clonotype has a count of ten or more. The genes are TRBV5-1 and TRBJ2-4; D is possibly TRBD1 or TRBD2 (6 bases each). CDR1 is SGHRS, CDR2 YFSETQ, per germline. Between the trimmed V and J ends, which lost 3 bases and 0 bases, there was a span of 10 bases. CDR3 length: 15 residues. DNA for the CDR3: TGCGCCAGCAGCTGGACAGCGGGAGCCAAAAACATTCAGTACTTC. This codes for CASSWTAGAKNIQYF.

This clonotype appeared many times. The V gene is TRBV19, the J gene TRBJ2-5, with 8 bases that match TRBD2. The V segment lost 1 base and the J segment 4 bases; nucleotides outside the gene matches: 8. Germline-derived CDR1 and CDR2 are LNHDA and SQIVND (reference sequence). This CDR3 is built from 16 residues. DNA of the CDR3: TGTGCCAGTAGTATAGGGGTAGCGGGGTGGAGAGAGACCCAGTACTTC. Encoded protein: CASSIGVAGWRETQYF.

At least ten counts were recorded for this clonotype. This chain connects TRBV2 to TRBJ2-7; unclear D gene. Deletions cut 5 bases from V and 4 bases from J, with 12 bases between. There are 13 residues in the CDR3. The germline gives CDR1 SNHLY, CDR2 FYNNEI. DNA for the CDR3: TGTGCCAGCAGTCTAGGGCAGCTGTACGAGCAGTACTTC. Translation gives CASSLGQLYEQYF.

Many counts were recorded for this clonotype. The junction shows a germline mismatch at one end, possibly a read error. The gene calls are TRBV20-1 and TRBJ2-3; 7 positions match TRBD1. The CDR3 is 15 amino acids. Germline CDR1 DFQATT, CDR2 SNEGSKA (reference sequence). The CDR3 nucleotides read TGCAGTGCTGCGGAAGGGGGCGTAAATGGAGATATGCAGTATTTT. It translates to CSAAEGGVNGDMQYF.

In this sample, this clonotype turned up many times. This sequence joins TRBV30 and TRBJ2-1; 7 nucleotides align to TRBD1. Germline assignment: CDR1 GTSNPN and CDR2 SVGIG (reference sequence). Trimming took 2 bases from V and 9 from J; bases not matched to a gene: 10. The CDR3 is made up of 14 amino acids. In DNA form, the CDR3 reads TGTGCCTGGAGTTTCCAGGACAGGTTGGGTGAGCAGTTCTTC. Residues: CAWSFQDRLGEQFF.

This clonotype was observed a single time. A read error may explain this, as a much larger clone is one base away. The rearrangement uses TRBV7-2 and TRBJ2-7; TRBD2 agrees at 7 bases. The CDR3 has 13 amino acids. CDR1 and CDR2 from the germline V gene are SGHTA and FQGNSA. The CDR3 here is CASSGGRDYGQYF. The CDR3 DNA sequence: TGTGCCAGCAGCGGGGGTAGGGACTACGGGCAGTACTTC. The whole variable domain, filled in from reference TRBV7-2 and TRBJ2-7, reads GAGVSQSPSNKVTEKGKDVELRCDPISGHTALYWYRQSLGQGLEFLIYFQGNSAPDKSGLPSDRFSAERTGGSVSTLTIQRTQQEDSAVYLCASSGGRDYGQYFGPGTRLTVT.

This clonotype was counted many times. The chain couples TRBV7-3 to TRBJ2-3, with D uncertain. The germline CDR1 and CDR2 sequences are SGHTA and FQGTGA. V was pared by 5 bases and J by 5 bases, with 8 bases between. The CDR3 length is 12 residues. CDR3 DNA sequence: TGTGCCAGCAGCCCCACGGGAGATACGCAGTATTTT. Translation: CASSPTGDTQYF.

This clonotype came up many times. The V call is TRBV30, the J call TRBJ1-1, with D perhaps TRBD1 (6 bases). The CDR3 length is 13 residues. Germline-derived CDR1 and CDR2 are GTSNPN and SVGIG (reference sequence). V lost 0 bases and J lost 4, with 9 bases in between. CDR3 DNA sequence: TGTGCCTGGAGTGTGAGGGGGGCCACTGAAGCTTTCTTT. As protein: CAWSVRGATEAFF.

This clonotype has a count of ten or more. The chain joins TRBV7-9 to TRBJ2-3, with 9 bases aligning to TRBD2. Looked up from germline, CDR1 is SEHNR and CDR2 is FQNEAQ (reference sequence). Trimming cost V 5 bases and J 0 bases; bases outside gene matches: 21. This CDR3 is built from 21 residues. The CDR3 region has the DNA TGTGCCAGCAGCCCAATATTTTTAGGGCTAGCGGGGACTACTAGCACAGATACGCAGTATTTT. Amino acid sequence: CASSPIFLGLAGTTSTDTQYF.

This clonotype came up many times. The chain uses TRBV28 and TRBJ1-6; no clear D. Germline V CDR1 and CDR2: MDHEN, SYDVKM. Trimming pared 2 bases from V and 10 bases from J, leaving 6 bases between. This CDR3 is built from 12 residues. The CDR3 sequence is CASSLERSPLHF. The CDR3 DNA reads TGTGCCAGCAGTTTAGAACGCTCACCCCTCCACTTT.

This clonotype was detected many times. The J gene is TRBJ1-1, the V gene TRBV7-2, with D hard to call. Trimming took 8 bases from V and 1 from J, leaving 14 bases between them. Germline V gene sequence: CDR1 SGHTA, CDR2 FQGNSA. The CDR3 sequence is 14 residues long. CDR3 amino acids: CASSLRRANTEAFF. The CDR3 region has the DNA TGTGCCAGCTCCCTCCGACGGGCGAACACTGAAGCTTTCTTT.

Many counts were recorded for this clonotype. V gene TRBV20-1 combines with J gene TRBJ2-5, with 12 bases aligning to TRBD2. This CDR3 region has 14 residues. After removal of 6 bases from V and 2 bases from J, the junction contained 4 bases not matched to a gene. CDR1 and CDR2 from the germline V gene are DFQATT and SNEGSKA (reference sequence). The CDR3 loop is CSAPLAGGQETQYF. The CDR3 DNA follows: TGCAGTGCCCCTCTAGCGGGGGGGCAAGAGACCCAGTACTTC.